Described below is a single T cell receptor beta chain sequence and its context. This CDR3 contains 14 residues. V lost 6 bases and J lost 6, with 17 bases in between. These data belong to a study of blood T cells in healthy people across ages. A sample-barcoded 5' primer and a J-beta primer mix were used in a second PCR of roughly 7 to 11 cycles. All cDNA molecules were each tagged by a template-switch adaptor with 12 random nucleotides. One entry per CDR3 protein results from TCRdb running MiXCR on the 5' RACE reads. The sample lists 650,000 to 1,000,000 distinct CDR3 sequences, 35% to 40% occurring once.

This receptor was obtained from a man aged 18 to 30 in good health. Specimen: blood. The chain links TRBV12-3 or TRBV12-4 to TRBJ1-2; D might be TRBD1 (6 bases). CDR3 coding DNA: TGTGCCAGCAGGAGGGGGGGTAGGGGCGATGGCTACACCTTC. This codes for CASRRGGRGDGYTF.